This TCR beta chain stems from a study of Graves' ophthalmopathy and Graves' hyperthyroidism. Study context: Before any treatment was given, at initial diagnosis, peripheral blood was collected. Study observations and caveats: The study's model predicted ophthalmopathy progression at 65% to 71% sensitivity and about 72% specificity. Most thyroid clonotypes with frequency above 0.001 were detected in blood too.

V dropped 4 bases and J dropped 5 bases, with 12 bases sitting between them. The CDR3 consists of 15 residues. Germline CDR1 MNHEY, CDR2 SVGAGI. Amplifying from RNA transcripts, the study obtained TCR beta CDR3 regions. HTBI primers were used in a first-round RT-PCR, which preceded a second-round multiplex PCR. TCRdb processed the multiplex PCR reads anew with MiXCR; each CDR3 protein has one entry. The sample holds 400,000 to 450,000 distinct CDR3 sequences, around a fifth seen once. Stable hyperthyroid donors showed no ophthalmopathy during 18 months follow-up. This clonotype has at least ten counts. Its antigen is unidentified.

The source of this sequence is a woman between 18 and 29 years old with stable Graves' hyperthyroidism. The J gene is TRBJ1-6, the V gene TRBV6-5, with D maybe TRBD1 (5 bases). Sequencing was carried out using peripheral blood. The CDR3 sequence is CASSWATGDNSPLHF. The CDR3 DNA reads as TGTGCCAGCAGTTGGGCTACAGGTGATAATTCACCCCTCCACTTT.